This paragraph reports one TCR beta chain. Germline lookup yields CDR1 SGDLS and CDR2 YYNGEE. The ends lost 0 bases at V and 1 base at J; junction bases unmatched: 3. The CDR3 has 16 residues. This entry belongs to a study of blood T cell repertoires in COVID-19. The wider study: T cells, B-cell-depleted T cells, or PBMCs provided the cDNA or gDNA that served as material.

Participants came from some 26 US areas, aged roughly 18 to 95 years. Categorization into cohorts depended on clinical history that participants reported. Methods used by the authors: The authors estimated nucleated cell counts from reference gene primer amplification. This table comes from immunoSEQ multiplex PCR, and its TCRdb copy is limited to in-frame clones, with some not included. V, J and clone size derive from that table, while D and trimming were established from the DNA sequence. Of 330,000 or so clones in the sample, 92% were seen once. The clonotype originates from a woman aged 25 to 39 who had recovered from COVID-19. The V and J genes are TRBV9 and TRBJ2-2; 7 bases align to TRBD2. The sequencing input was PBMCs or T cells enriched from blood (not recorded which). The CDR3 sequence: CASSVVGLVNTGELFF. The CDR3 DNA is TGTGCCAGCAGCGTAGTAGGACTAGTGAACACCGGGGAGCTGTTTTTT. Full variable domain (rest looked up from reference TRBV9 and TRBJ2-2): DSGVTQTPKHLITATGQRVTLRCSPRSGDLSVYWYQQSLDQGLQFLIQYYNGEERAKGNILERFSAQQFPDLHSELNLSSLELGDSALYFCASSVVGLVNTGELFFGEGSRLTVL.